The clone carrying this T cell receptor (beta chain) was seen at least ten times. This sample is part of a study of neurological immune-mediated disorders. Each CDR3 protein gets one entry after TCRdb re-called the 5' RACE reads with MiXCR. In the table there are approximately 47,000 distinct CDR3 sequences, around an eighth of which are singletons. In germline, CDR1 is DFQATT, CDR2 SNEGSKA (reference sequence). V was pared by 4 bases and J by 2 bases, with 14 bases between. The CDR3 contains 14 residues. Time point of the sample: longitudinal time-point 3. The material sequenced was PBMCs. The chain carries TRBV20-1 and TRBJ2-5, with D tentatively TRBD2 (5 bases). This TCR derives from a man aged 25-45 years in good health. CDR3 bases: TGCAGTGCTATAGAAGCGGTCCAACAAGAGACCCAGTACTTC. Translated, it gives CSAIEAVQQETQYF.